Presented here are 20 T cell receptor beta chains from one specimen sequenced in a study of blood T cell repertoires in COVID-19. TCRdb's copy holds only in-frame clones and misses some; the assay was immunoSEQ multiplex PCR. The sample records roughly 54,000 clones, roughly 84% being singletons. The material sequenced was peripheral blood. The receptor set was obtained from a man between 45 and 60 years old with acute or convalescent COVID-19.

The chain carries TRBV5-4 and TRBJ2-2, with unresolved D. The CDR3 is made up of 14 amino acids. The germline CDR1 and CDR2 sequences are SGHNT and YYREEE (reference sequence). V lost 4 bases to trimming and J lost 2 bases, with 9 bases between them. CDR3 residues: CASSLGQNTGELFF. The DNA for the CDR3 is TGTGCCAGCAGCCTGGGTCAAAACACCGGGGAGCTGTTTTTT.

The V call is TRBV27, the J call TRBJ2-3; 7 nucleotides align to TRBD1. The CDR3 is 14 residues long. CDR1 is MNHEY and CDR2 is SMNVEV in the germline V gene (reference sequence). Trimming removed 6 bases from V and 2 bases from J; junction bases left unmatched: 5. The DNA for the CDR3 is TGTGCCAGCAGCTCGGGACAGATCACAGATACGCAGTATTTT. Translation: CASSSGQITDTQYF.

The V gene is TRBV5-1, the J gene TRBJ2-1; D might be TRBD1 (5 bases). Germline values: CDR1 SGHRS, CDR2 YFSETQ. This CDR3 has 11 amino acids. Trimming removed 3 bases at V and 8 bases at J, with 6 bases between. CDR3 residues: CASSSGYEQFF. Written as DNA, the CDR3 is TGCGCCAGCAGCTCAGGGTATGAGCAGTTCTTC.

The gene calls are TRBV5-1 and TRBJ1-2, with 7 bases lining up with TRBD1. V shed 0 bases, J shed 0 bases, and the junction held 2 bases outside the gene matches. Germline V CDR1 and CDR2: SGHRS, YFSETQ. The CDR3 spans 15 residues. CDR3 DNA sequence: TGCGCCAGCAGCTTGGGGACAGGTCCTAACTATGGCTACACCTTC. It encodes CASSLGTGPNYGYTF.

The genes are TRBV19 and TRBJ2-5; D might be TRBD2 (6 bases). The germline CDR1 and CDR2 sequences are LNHDA and SQIVND (reference sequence). CDR3 length: 13 amino acids. Trimming took off 4 bases at V and 7 bases at J, with 13 bases between the two ends. CDR3 loop: CASSKGAGRTQYF. CDR3 sequence (DNA): TGTGCCAGTAGTAAGGGCGCCGGGAGGACCCAGTACTTC.

The chain uses TRBV2 and TRBJ1-2; 10 nucleotides match TRBD1. The CDR3 is made up of 15 amino acids. Germline CDR1 reads SNHLY; CDR2 reads FYNNEI. V lost 8 bases to trimming and J lost 1 base; unmatched junction nucleotides: 7. The CDR3 protein is CASDRTGGYNYGYTF. CDR3 nucleotide sequence: TGTGCCAGCGATAGGACAGGGGGTTATAACTATGGCTACACCTTC.

The CDR3 DNA sequence: TGTGCCAGCAGTAACTATCAGGGACAGCCCCAGCATTTT. Its protein is CASSNYQGQPQHF. The J gene is TRBJ1-5, the V gene TRBV2; possibly TRBD1 for D (5 bases). The CDR3 consists of 13 residues. Trimming took 5 bases from V and 7 from J, leaving 12 bases between them. Per germline, CDR1 SNHLY and CDR2 FYNNEI. Using reference TRBV2 and TRBJ1-5 for the parts outside the CDR3, the full variable domain is EPEVTQTPSHQVTQMGQEVILRCVPISNHLYFYWYRQILGQKVEFLVSFYNNEISEKSEIFDDQFSVERPDGSNFTLKIRSTKLEDSAMYFCASSNYQGQPQHFGDGTRLSIL.

This clone was detected only once. The rearrangement links TRBV7-6 to TRBJ2-1; 9 nucleotides line up with TRBD2. CDR1 and CDR2 (germline): SGHVS, FNYEAQ. V shed 6 bases, J shed 4 bases, and the junction held 7 bases outside the gene matches. CDR3 length equals 15 residues. CDR3: CASSRSGGVYNEQFF. CDR3 in DNA: TGTGCCAGCAGTCGTAGCGGGGGTGTGTACAATGAGCAGTTCTTC.

The chain couples TRBV6-6 to TRBJ2-3, with 8 bases identical to TRBD1. V trimming: 6 bases; J trimming: 10 bases; junction bases outside the gene matches: 12. Germline values: CDR1 MNHNY, CDR2 SVGAGI (reference sequence). The CDR3 covers 14 residues. This CDR3 reads CASRQLGQEVPQYF. Here the CDR3 DNA reads TGTGCCAGCAGGCAACTGGGACAGGAGGTTCCGCAGTATTTT.

This sequence joins TRBV19 and TRBJ2-7; D gene uncertain. There are 13 residues in the CDR3. CDR1 is LNHDA, CDR2 SQIVND, per germline (reference sequence). Trimming removed 10 bases at V and 5 bases at J, with 18 bases between. The CDR3 sequence is CATSRRTSNEQYF. The CDR3 DNA follows: TGTGCCACAAGCCGGAGAACATCGAACGAGCAGTACTTC. The full variable domain, rest sourced from reference TRBV19 and TRBJ2-7, is DGGITQSPKYLFRKEGQNVTLSCEQNLNHDAMYWYRQDPGQGLRLIYYSQIVNDFQKGDIAEGYSVSREKKESFPLTVTSAQKNPTAFYLCATSRRTSNEQYFGPGTRLTVT.

The rearrangement links TRBV4-1 to TRBJ2-1, with a tentative D call TRBD1 (5 bases). Germline-derived CDR1 and CDR2 are MGHRA and YSYEKL. The V end lost 3 bases, the J end lost 2 bases, and 8 bases lay between the germline ends. This CDR3 region has 14 residues. The CDR3 protein is CASSHAGPYNEQFF. The CDR3 DNA reads as TGCGCCAGCAGCCACGCAGGGCCCTACAATGAGCAGTTCTTC.

This clone was seen a handful of times. The chain carries TRBV30 and TRBJ2-3, with 7 nucleotides matching TRBD1. This CDR3 has 12 residues. Germline V gives CDR1 GTSNPN, CDR2 SVGIG (reference sequence). J gave up 5 bases and V 3 bases, and 2 bases lay outside the gene matches. CDR3 sequence (DNA): TGTGCCTGGAGGACAGGGAGAGATACGCAGTATTTT. Protein sequence: CAWRTGRDTQYF. The full variable domain, its missing parts supplied by reference TRBV30 and TRBJ2-3, is SQTIHQWPATLVQPVGSPLSLECTVEGTSNPNLYWYRQAAGRGLQLLFYSVGIGQISSEVPQNLSASRPQDRQFILSSKKLLLSDSGFYLCAWRTGRDTQYFGPGTRLTVL.

The rearrangement uses TRBV9 and TRBJ1-4; D remains unclear. The CDR3 is 13 residues long. CDR1 and CDR2 from the germline V gene are SGDLS and YYNGEE. V lost 0 bases and J lost 8, with 8 bases in between. CDR3 in amino acids: CASSVATGEKLFF. The CDR3 DNA follows: TGTGCCAGCAGCGTAGCTACGGGGGAAAAACTGTTTTTT.

The chain uses TRBV15 and TRBJ1-5; D is uncertain. Per the germline V gene, CDR1 is LNHNV and CDR2 is YYDKDF (reference sequence). The CDR3 sequence is 16 residues long. V lost 0 bases, J lost 0 bases, and 9 bases lay in between. The CDR3 nucleotides are TGTGCCACCAGCAGAGATGTCAGAAGTAGCAATCAGCCCCAGCATTTT. The encoded protein is CATSRDVRSSNQPQHF.

The chain uses TRBV30 and TRBJ1-1; weak D call: TRBD1 (6 bases). The germline gives CDR1 GTSNPN, CDR2 SVGIG (reference sequence). The CDR3 is made up of 12 amino acids. The V end was cut by 3 bases, the J end by 10 bases, with 15 bases between. The CDR3 loop is CAWSPNREGAFF. CDR3 DNA: TGTGCCTGGAGCCCCAACAGGGAGGGAGCTTTCTTT. The full variable domain, its missing parts supplied by reference TRBV30 and TRBJ1-1, is SQTIHQWPATLVQPVGSPLSLECTVEGTSNPNLYWYRQAAGRGLQLLFYSVGIGQISSEVPQNLSASRPQDRQFILSSKKLLLSDSGFYLCAWSPNREGAFFGQGTRLTVV.

This chain uses TRBV15 with TRBJ2-1; the match to TRBD2 covers 8 bases. The CDR3 contains 14 residues. CDR1 LNHNV and CDR2 YYDKDF come from the germline V gene (reference sequence). Losses at the gene ends were 5 bases for V and 8 bases for J; bases not matched to a gene: 8. The CDR3 here is CATSSGGERYEQFF. CDR3 in DNA: TGTGCCACCAGCTCGGGGGGGGAGAGGTATGAGCAGTTCTTC.

CDR3 sequence reads: CSVEPSGEQETQYF. The CDR3 nucleotides read TGCAGCGTTGAACCTAGCGGGGAACAAGAGACCCAGTACTTC. This chain joins TRBV29-1 and TRBJ2-5, with 9 bases identical to TRBD2. Losses at the gene ends were 2 bases for V and 2 bases for J; bases not matched to a gene: 3. CDR1 and CDR2 (germline): SQVTM, ANQGSEA. The CDR3 sequence is 14 residues long.

CDR3 residues: CASSQERGAMGTDTQYF. For the CDR3, the DNA is TGTGCCAGCAGCCAAGAACGGGGGGCAATGGGCACAGATACGCAGTATTTT. The chain uses TRBV3-1 (or the pseudogene TRBV3-2) and TRBJ2-3, with D maybe TRBD2 (7 bases). The germline gives CDR1 LGHDT, CDR2 YNNKEL (reference sequence). V was trimmed by 0 bases and J by 1 base, leaving 14 bases between them. The CDR3 consists of 17 residues.

The chain has TRBV3-1 (or the pseudogene TRBV3-2) and TRBJ2-2, with 9 bases fitting TRBD1. Germline trimming cut 3 bases from V and 1 base from J; bases unmatched to any gene: 12. The CDR3 contains 19 residues. Germline assignment: CDR1 LGHDT and CDR2 YNNKEL (reference sequence). The CDR3 nucleotides are TGTGCCAGCAGCCACAGGTTGATAAGGACAGGGGTGAACACCGGGGAGCTGTTTTTT. This codes for CASSHRLIRTGVNTGELFF.

This chain links TRBV6-5 with TRBJ2-1, with unresolved D. Germline values: CDR1 MNHEY, CDR2 SVGAGI. V was cut by 4 bases and J by 7 bases, with 8 bases left in between. The CDR3 is made up of 12 amino acids. The CDR3 protein is CASSSSWNEQFF. CDR3 bases: TGTGCCAGCAGTTCGAGCTGGAATGAGCAGTTCTTC.